This T cell receptor beta chain stems from a study of T cells after posttransplantation cyclophosphamide. The germline gives CDR1 SGHDT, CDR2 YYEEEE. The CDR3 is 17 amino acids. V shed 4 bases and J 9 bases; nucleotides not matched to a gene: 16. Using immunoSEQ multiplex PCR, the repertoire was profiled, and TCRdb retains in-frame clones only, with some absent. The sample shows fewer than 13,000 clones, roughly 80% of them seen only once. This clone has a single count. Treatment was busulfan-fludarabine conditioning, a marrow graft, and cyclophosphamide on days +3 and +4. The sequence derives from a female patient aged 50-59 years who received an allogeneic stem cell transplant from a related donor, was CMV-positive, and had no GVHD. Some of these T cells may belong to the graft donor. This chain joins TRBV5-6 and TRBJ2-1; TRBD2 aligns across 10 bases. Sequences were derived from PBMCs, sampled after allogeneic stem cell transplant with posttransplant cyclophosphamide. CDR3 nucleotide sequence: TGTGCCAGCAGCCTCTACACCAAAGCGGGGGGGCCCCCTGAGCAGTTCTTC. Residues: CASSLYTKAGGPPEQFF.